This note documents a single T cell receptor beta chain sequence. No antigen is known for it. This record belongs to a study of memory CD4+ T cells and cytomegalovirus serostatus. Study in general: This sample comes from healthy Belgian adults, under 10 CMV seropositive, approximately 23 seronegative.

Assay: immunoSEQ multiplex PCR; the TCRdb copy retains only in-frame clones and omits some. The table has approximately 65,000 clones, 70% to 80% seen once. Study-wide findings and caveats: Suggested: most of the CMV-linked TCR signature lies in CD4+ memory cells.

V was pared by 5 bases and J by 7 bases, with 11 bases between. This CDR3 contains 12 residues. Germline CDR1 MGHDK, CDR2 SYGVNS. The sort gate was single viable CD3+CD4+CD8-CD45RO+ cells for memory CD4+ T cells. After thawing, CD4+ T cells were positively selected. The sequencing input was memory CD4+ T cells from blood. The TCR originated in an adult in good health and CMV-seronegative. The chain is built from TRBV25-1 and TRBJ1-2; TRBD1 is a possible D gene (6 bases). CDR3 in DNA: TGTGCCAGCAGTCAAAACAGGGTTGGCTACACCTTC. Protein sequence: CASSQNRVGYTF.